This T cell receptor beta chain emerged from a study of T cells after somatic rescue of genetic block (dated by TCRdb to the early 2020s). Study-level background: The study assessed how robust, over the long term, a T-cell system was when the system had developed through somatic rescue of a genetic block in T-cell development.

CDR1 and CDR2, looked up from the germline V gene, are SGDLS and YYNGEE. The junction shows trimming of 0 bases on V and 4 bases on J, and the gene matches do not reach 5 bases of it. The CDR3 goes from the cysteine to the phenylalanine over 15 residues. Here the CDR3 DNA is all that survives: 45 bases in frame from base 1. Library preparation used the immunoSEQ multiplex PCR assay. TCRdb provides this immuneACCESS table in a form limited to in-frame rearrangements. Some clones are lacking; in checked studies, under half of them reflect an unresolved V gene, and why the rest are absent is not known. Across this sample there are about 14,000 clones, with about 65% seen only once. Less than 25% of the sample belongs to the ten largest clones. Of note for this clone: Which antigen it targets is not known. No base quality information exists; no much larger clone differs at one position.

Sample: peripheral blood mononuclear cells (PBMCs). The sequence came from a boy aged 5-17 years. The sequence links TRBV9 to TRBJ1-2, and TRBD1 matches 8 of the central bases. The nucleotides read TGTGCCAGCAGCGTAGCTCCGGGACAGGTCTATGGCTACACCTTC. This codes for CASSVAPGQVYGYTF.